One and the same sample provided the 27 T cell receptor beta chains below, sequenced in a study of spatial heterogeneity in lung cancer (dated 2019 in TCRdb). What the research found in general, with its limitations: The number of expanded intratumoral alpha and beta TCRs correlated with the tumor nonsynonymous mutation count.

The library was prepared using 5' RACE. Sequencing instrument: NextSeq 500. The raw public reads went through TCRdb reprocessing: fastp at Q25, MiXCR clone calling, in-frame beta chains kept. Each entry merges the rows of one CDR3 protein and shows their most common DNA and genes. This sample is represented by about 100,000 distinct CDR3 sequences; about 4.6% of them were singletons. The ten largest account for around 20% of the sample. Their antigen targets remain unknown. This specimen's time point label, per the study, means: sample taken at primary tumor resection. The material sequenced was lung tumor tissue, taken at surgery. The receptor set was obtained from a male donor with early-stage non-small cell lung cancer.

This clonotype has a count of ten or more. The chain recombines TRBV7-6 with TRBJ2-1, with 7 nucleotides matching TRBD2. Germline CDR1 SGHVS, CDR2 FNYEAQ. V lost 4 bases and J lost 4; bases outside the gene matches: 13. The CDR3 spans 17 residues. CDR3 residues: CASSSRNEAGIYNEQFF. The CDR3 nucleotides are TGTGCCAGCAGCTCCCGAAACGAAGCGGGAATTTACAATGAGCAGTTCTTC.

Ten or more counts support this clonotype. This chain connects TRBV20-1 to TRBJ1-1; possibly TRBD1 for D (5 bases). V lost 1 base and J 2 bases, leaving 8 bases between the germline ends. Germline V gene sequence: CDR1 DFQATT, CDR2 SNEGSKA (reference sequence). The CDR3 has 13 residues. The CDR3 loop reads CSARAGGNTEAFF. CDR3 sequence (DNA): TGCAGTGCTAGAGCGGGGGGAAACACTGAAGCTTTCTTT.

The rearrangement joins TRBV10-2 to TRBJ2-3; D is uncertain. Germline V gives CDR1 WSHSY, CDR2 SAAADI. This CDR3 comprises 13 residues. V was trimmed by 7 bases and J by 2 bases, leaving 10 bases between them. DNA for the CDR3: TGCGCCAGCACCGTCGAGTACACAGATACGCAGTATTTT. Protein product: CASTVEYTDTQYF.

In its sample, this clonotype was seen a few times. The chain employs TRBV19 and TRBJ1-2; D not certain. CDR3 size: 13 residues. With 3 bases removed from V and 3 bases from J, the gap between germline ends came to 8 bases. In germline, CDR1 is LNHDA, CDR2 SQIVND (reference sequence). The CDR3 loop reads CASSITGYYGYTF. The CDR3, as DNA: TGTGCCAGTAGTATTACCGGGTACTATGGCTACACCTTC.

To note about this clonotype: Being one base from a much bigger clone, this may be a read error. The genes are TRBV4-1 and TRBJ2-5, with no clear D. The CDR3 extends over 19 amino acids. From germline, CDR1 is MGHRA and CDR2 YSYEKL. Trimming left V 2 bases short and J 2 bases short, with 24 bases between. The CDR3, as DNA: TGCGCCAGCAGCCAAAGTGTTTTGCCTATGACGGCCAGTCAAGAGACCCAGTACTTC. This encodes CASSQSVLPMTASQETQYF.

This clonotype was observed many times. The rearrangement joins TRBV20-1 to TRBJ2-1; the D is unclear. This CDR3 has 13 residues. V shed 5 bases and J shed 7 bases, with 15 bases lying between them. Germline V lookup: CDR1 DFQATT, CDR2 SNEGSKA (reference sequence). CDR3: CSAGEGVRNEQFF. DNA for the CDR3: TGCAGTGCTGGGGAAGGAGTGCGGAATGAGCAGTTCTTC.

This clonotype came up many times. The CDR3 region is CASSLAEETQYF. Here the CDR3 DNA reads TGTGCCAGCAGCCTGGCGGAGGAGACCCAGTACTTC. This chain connects TRBV28 to TRBJ2-5; no clear D gene. There are 12 residues in the CDR3. V was trimmed by 6 bases and J by 5 bases, leaving 10 bases between them. CDR1 and CDR2 from the germline V gene are MDHEN and SYDVKM.

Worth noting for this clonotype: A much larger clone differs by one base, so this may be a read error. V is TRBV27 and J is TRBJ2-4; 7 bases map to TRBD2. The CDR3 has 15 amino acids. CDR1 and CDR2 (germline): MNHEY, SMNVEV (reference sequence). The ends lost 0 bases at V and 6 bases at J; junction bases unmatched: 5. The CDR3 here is CASSLSSGTTNIQYF. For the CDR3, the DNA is TGTGCCAGCAGTTTATCGAGCGGGACGACAAACATTCAGTACTTC.

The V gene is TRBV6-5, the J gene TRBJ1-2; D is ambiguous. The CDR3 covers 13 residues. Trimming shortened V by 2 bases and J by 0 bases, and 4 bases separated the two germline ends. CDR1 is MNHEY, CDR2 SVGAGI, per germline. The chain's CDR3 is CASSYAANYGYTF. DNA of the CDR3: TGTGCCAGCAGTTACGCAGCTAACTATGGCTACACCTTC.

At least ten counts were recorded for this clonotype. CDR3 region: CASREQGTDTQYF. The CDR3 nucleotides are TGTGCCAGCAGGGAACAGGGCACAGATACGCAGTATTTT. The chain uses TRBV12-3 or TRBV12-4 and TRBJ2-3; a weak D match, TRBD1 (5 bases). CDR3 size: 13 residues. V lost 6 bases to trimming and J lost 1 base, with 8 bases between them.

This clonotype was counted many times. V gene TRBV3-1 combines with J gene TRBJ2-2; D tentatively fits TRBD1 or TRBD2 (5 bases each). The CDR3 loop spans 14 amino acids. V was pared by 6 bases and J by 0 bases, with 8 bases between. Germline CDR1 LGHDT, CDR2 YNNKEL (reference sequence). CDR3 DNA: TGTGCCAGCAGGGGGGTTACGAACACCGGGGAGCTGTTTTTT. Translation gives CASRGVTNTGELFF.

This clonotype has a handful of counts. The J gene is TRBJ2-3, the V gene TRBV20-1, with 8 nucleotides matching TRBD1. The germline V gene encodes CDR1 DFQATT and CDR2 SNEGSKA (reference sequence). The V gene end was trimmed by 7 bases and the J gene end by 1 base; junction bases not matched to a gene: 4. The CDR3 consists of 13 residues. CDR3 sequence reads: CSVMDRGTDTQYF. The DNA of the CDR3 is TGCAGTGTTATGGACAGGGGCACAGATACGCAGTATTTT.

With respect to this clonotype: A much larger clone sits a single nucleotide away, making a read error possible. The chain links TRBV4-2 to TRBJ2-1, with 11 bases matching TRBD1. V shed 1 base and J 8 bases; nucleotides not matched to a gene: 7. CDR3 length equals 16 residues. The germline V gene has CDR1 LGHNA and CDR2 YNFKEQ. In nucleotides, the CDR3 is TGTGCCAGCAGCCAAGCGTTCGGGACAGGGGGGGATGAGCAGTTCTTC. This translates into CASSQAFGTGGDEQFF.

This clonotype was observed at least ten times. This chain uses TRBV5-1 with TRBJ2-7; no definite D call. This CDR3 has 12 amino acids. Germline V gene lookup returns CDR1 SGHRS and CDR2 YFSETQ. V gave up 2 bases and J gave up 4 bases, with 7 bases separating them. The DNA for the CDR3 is TGCGCCAGCAGCTTAGGAAGATACGAGCAGTACTTC. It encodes CASSLGRYEQYF.

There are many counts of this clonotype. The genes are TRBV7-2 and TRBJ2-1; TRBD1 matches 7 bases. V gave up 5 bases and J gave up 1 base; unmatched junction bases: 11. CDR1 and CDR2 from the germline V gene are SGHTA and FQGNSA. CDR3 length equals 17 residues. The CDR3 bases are TGTGCCAGCAGCCTATCACACTGGGACAGTTCCTACAATGAGCAGTTCTTC. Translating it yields CASSLSHWDSSYNEQFF.

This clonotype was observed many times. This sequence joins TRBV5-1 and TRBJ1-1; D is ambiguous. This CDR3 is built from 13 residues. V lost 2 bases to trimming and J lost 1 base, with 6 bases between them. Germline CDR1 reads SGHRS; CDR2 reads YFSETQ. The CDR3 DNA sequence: TGCGCCAGCAGCTTTAACCAGAACACTGAAGCTTTCTTT. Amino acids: CASSFNQNTEAFF.

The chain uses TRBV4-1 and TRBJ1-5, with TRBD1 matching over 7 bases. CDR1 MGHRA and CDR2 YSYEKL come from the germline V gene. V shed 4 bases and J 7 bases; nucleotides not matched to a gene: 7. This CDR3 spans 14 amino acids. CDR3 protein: CASSRNQGGQPQHF. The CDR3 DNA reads TGCGCCAGCAGCCGAAATCAGGGGGGCCAGCCCCAGCATTTT.

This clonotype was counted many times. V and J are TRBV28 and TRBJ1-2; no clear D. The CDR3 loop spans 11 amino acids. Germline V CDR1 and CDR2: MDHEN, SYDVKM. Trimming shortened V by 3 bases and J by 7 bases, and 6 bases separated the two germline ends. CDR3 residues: CASSLPPGYTF. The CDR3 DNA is TGTGCCAGCAGTTTGCCCCCTGGCTACACCTTC.

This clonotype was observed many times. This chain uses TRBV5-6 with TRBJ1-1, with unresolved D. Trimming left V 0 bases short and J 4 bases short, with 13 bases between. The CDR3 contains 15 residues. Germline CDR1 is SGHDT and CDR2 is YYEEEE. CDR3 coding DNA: TGTGCCAGCAGCTTGGCCCGGGCCCGTGCCACTGAAGCTTTCTTT. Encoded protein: CASSLARARATEAFF.

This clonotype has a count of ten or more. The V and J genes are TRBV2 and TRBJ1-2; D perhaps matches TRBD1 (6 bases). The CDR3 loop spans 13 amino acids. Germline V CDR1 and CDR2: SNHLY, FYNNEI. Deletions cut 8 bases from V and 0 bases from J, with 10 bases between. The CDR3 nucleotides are TGTGCCAGCCGGGACACCACTAACTATGGCTACACCTTC. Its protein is CASRDTTNYGYTF.

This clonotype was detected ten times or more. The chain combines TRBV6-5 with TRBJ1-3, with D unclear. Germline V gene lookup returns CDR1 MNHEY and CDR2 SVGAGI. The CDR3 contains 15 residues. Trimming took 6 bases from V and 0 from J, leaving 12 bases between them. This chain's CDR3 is CASRRYPSSGNTIYF. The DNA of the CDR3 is TGTGCCAGCAGACGCTATCCCAGCTCTGGAAACACCATATATTTT.

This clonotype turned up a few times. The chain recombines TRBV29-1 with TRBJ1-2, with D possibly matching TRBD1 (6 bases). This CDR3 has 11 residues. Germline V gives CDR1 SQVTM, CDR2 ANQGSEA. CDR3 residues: CSHPGDHGYTF. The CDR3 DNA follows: TGCAGTCACCCAGGGGACCATGGCTACACCTTC.

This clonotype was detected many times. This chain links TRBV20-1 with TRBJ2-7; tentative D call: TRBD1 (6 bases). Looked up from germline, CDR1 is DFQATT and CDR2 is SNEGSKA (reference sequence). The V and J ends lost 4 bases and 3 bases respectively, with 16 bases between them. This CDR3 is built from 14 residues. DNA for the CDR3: TGCAGTGCTATCAACCGGGACATACTCTACGAGCAGTACTTC. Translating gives CSAINRDILYEQYF.

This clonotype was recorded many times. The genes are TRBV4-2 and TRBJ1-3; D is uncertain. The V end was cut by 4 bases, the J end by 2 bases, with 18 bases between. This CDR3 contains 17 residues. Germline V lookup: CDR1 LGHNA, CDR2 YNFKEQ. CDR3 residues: CASSPRRLNLPGNTIYF. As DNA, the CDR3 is TGTGCCAGCAGCCCGCGCCGGCTGAACCTCCCTGGAAACACCATATATTTT.

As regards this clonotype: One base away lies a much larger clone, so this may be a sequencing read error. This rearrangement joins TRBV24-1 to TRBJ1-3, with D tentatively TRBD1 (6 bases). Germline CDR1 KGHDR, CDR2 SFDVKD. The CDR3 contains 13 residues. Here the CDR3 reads CATTGADGTTIYF. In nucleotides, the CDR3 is TGTGCCACCACAGGGGCGGACGGAACCACCATATATTTT.

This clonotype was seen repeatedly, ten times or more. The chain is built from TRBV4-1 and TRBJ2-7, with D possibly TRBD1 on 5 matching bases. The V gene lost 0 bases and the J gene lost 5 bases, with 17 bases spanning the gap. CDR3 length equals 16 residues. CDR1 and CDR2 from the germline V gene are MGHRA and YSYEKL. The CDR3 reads CASSQESSQGFHEQYF. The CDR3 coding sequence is TGCGCCAGCAGCCAAGAGAGCAGCCAGGGTTTCCACGAGCAGTACTTC.

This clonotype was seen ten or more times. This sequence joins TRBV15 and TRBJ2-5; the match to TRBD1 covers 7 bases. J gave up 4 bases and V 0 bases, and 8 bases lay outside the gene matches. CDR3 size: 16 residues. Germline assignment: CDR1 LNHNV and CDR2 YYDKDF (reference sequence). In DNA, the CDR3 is TGTGCCACCAGCAGAGATATATTGGCAGGGGGAGAGACCCAGTACTTC. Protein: CATSRDILAGGETQYF.